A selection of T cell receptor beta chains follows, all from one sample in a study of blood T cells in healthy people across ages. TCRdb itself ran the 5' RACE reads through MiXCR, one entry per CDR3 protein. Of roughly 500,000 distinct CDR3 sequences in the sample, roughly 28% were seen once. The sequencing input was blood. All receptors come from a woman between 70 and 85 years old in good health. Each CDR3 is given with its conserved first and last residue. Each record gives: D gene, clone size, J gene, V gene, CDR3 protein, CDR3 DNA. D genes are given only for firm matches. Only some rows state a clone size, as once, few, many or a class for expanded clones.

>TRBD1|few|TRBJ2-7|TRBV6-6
CASSHPGQGYEQYF
TGTGCCAGCAGTCACCCGGGACAGGGCTACGAGCAGTACTTC
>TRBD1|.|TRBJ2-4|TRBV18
CASSPTQGLRNIQYF
TGTGCCAGCTCACCGACACAGGGGTTGAGAAACATTCAGTACTTC
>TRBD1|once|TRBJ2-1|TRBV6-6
CASKWGAGGFNEQFF
TGTGCCAGCAAGTGGGGAGCAGGGGGTTTCAATGAGCAGTTCTTC
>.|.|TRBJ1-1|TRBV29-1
CSVSQTQLDTEAFF
TGCAGCGTCTCGCAGACACAATTGGACACTGAAGCTTTCTTT
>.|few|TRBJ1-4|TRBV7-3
CASSLWPTTNEKLFF
TGTGCCAGCAGCTTATGGCCTACAACTAATGAAAAACTGTTTTTT
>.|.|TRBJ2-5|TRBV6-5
CASKRQERETQYF
TGTGCCAGCAAAAGACAGGAACGAGAGACCCAGTACTTC
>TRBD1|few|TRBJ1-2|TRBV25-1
CASSEWRQGVAYGYTF
TGTGCCAGCAGTGAATGGAGGCAGGGGGTCGCCTATGGCTACACCTTC
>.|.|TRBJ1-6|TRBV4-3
CASSQDVKYSPLHF
TGCGCCAGCAGCCAAGACGTCAAGTATTCACCCCTCCACTTT
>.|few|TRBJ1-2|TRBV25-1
CASSESRGHGYTF
TGTGCCAGCAGTGAATCGAGGGGCCATGGCTACACCTTC
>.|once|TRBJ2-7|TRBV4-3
CASSRRVQGYEQYF
TGCGCCAGCAGCCGAAGGGTCCAGGGTTACGAGCAGTACTTC
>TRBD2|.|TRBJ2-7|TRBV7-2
CASSQTSGAAYGQYF
TGTGCCAGCAGCCAAACTAGCGGAGCCGCCTACGGGCAGTACTTC
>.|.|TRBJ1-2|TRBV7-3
CASSSLTAPNGYTF
TGTGCCAGCAGCTCTTTGACAGCGCCAAATGGCTACACCTTC
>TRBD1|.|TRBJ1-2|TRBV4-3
CASSQPTGGGSGYTF
TGCGCCAGCAGCCAACCGACAGGGGGCGGTAGTGGCTACACCTTC
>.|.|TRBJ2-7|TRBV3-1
CASSQTISSSYEQYF
TGTGCCAGCAGCCAGACAATCTCTAGTTCCTACGAGCAGTACTTC
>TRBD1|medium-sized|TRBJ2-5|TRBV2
CASSRTGQETQYF
TGTGCCAGCAGCAGGACAGGCCAAGAGACCCAGTACTTC
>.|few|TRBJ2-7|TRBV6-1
CASSVSGFSYEQYF
TGTGCCAGCAGTGTATCGGGTTTCTCCTACGAGCAGTACTTC
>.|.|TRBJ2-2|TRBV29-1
CSVESVRNTGELFF
TGCAGCGTGGAGAGTGTCCGAAACACCGGGGAGCTGTTTTTT
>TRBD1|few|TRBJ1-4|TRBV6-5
CASSYPMGQGTASEKLFF
TGTGCCAGCAGTTACCCGATGGGACAGGGGACAGCAAGTGAAAAACTGTTTTTT
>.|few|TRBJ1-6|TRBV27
CASSREGRPNSPLHF
TGTGCCAGCAGCCGCGAGGGCAGGCCTAATTCACCCCTCCACTTT
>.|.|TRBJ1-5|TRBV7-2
CATRRTVDGNQPQHF
TGTGCCACGAGGCGGACAGTTGACGGAAACCAGCCCCAGCATTTT
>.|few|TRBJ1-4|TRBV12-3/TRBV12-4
CASSLIRTVIEKLFF
TGTGCCAGCAGTCTAATCCGGACAGTCATTGAAAAACTGTTTTTT
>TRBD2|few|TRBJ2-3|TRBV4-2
CASSQAAGGLADTQYF
TGTGCCAGCAGCCAAGCAGCGGGGGGTCTCGCAGATACGCAGTATTTT
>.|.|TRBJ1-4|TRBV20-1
CSASRAGERGEKLFF
TGCAGTGCTAGCCGGGCTGGGGAAAGAGGGGAAAAACTGTTTTTT
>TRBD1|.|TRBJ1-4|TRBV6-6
CASSYEGQGREKLFF
TGTGCCAGCAGTTACGAGGGACAGGGCAGAGAAAAACTGTTTTTT
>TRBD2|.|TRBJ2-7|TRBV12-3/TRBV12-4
CASSPGLAVPYEQYF
TGTGCCAGCAGCCCTGGACTAGCTGTGCCCTACGAGCAGTACTTC
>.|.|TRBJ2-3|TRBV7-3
CASSSLGGIRTDTQYF
TGTGCCAGCAGCTCCCTTGGGGGAATTCGGACAGATACGCAGTATTTT
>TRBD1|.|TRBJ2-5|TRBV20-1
CSASYRGVGETQYF
TGCAGTGCTTCTTACAGGGGCGTGGGAGAGACCCAGTACTTC
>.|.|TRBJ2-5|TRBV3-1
CASSQEARKYF
TGTGCCAGCAGCCAAGAGGCTAGGAAGTACTTC
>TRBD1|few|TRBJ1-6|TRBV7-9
CASSLRTGSADSPLHF
TGTGCCAGCAGCCTCCGGACAGGGTCGGCCGATTCACCCCTCCACTTT
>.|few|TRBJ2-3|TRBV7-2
CASSSRISDTQYF
TGTGCCAGCAGCTCCCGGATCTCAGATACGCAGTATTTT
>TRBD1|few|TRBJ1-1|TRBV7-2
CASSPRTGARNTEAFF
TGTGCCAGCAGCCCCCGGACAGGGGCGAGGAACACTGAAGCTTTCTTT
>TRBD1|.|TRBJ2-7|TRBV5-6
CASSLYGQGYEQYF
TGTGCCAGCAGCTTGTACGGACAGGGCTACGAGCAGTACTTC
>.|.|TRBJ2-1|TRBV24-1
CATRGVAEEQFF
TGTGCCACCAGGGGGGTTGCGGAAGAGCAGTTCTTC
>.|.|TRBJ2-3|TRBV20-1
CSARLVPSTDTQYF
TGCAGTGCTAGACTTGTACCTAGCACAGATACGCAGTATTTT
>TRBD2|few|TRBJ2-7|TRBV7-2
CASTLDAGAYEQYF
TGTGCCAGCACCCTTGACGCGGGGGCCTACGAGCAGTACTTC
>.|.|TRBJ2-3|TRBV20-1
CSARVPTPGDTQYF
TGCAGTGCTAGAGTCCCTACCCCTGGGGATACGCAGTATTTT
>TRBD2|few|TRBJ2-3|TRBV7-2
CASSQGGPGRAYF
TGTGCCAGCAGCCAAGGCGGACCCGGGAGGGCGTATTTT
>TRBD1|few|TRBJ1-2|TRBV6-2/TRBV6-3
CASSYKSIGAGTGILGRGGYTF
TGTGCCAGCAGTTACAAGTCTATAGGCGCAGGGACAGGGATATTAGGCCGGGGTGGCTACACCTTC
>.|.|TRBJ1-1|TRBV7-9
CASSPAEAFF
TGTGCCAGCAGCCCGGCTGAAGCTTTCTTT
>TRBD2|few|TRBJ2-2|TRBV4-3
CASSRGSGGNGELFF
TGCGCCAGCAGCCGGGGCAGCGGGGGTAACGGGGAGCTGTTTTTT
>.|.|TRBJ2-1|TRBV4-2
CASSQDWGQTRYFNEQFF
TGTGCCAGCAGCCAAGATTGGGGGCAAACCCGGTATTTCAATGAGCAGTTCTTC
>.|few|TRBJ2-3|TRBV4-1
CASSQGGYGDTQYF
TGCGCCAGCAGCCAGGGGGGCTACGGGGATACGCAGTATTTT
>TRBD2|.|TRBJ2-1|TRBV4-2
CASSQDFLAGGPRNEQFF
TGTGCCAGCAGCCAAGATTTCCTAGCGGGGGGGCCTCGGAATGAGCAGTTCTTC
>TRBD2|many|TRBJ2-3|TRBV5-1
CASSKPGLGGDTQYF
TGCGCCAGCAGTAAACCGGGACTAGGGGGAGATACGCAGTATTTT
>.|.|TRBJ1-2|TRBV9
CASSADGSAPYGYTF
TGTGCCAGCAGCGCCGACGGATCTGCCCCCTATGGCTACACCTTC
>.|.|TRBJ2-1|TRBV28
CASTAWSAGSYNEQFF
TGTGCCAGCACCGCGTGGAGCGCCGGCTCCTACAATGAGCAGTTCTTC
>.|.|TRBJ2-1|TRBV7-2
CASSLAGVVSYNEQFF
TGTGCCAGCAGCTTAGCGGGGGTCGTCTCCTACAATGAGCAGTTCTTC
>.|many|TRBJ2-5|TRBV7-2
CASSFGLRAETQYF
TGTGCCAGCAGCTTCGGACTACGGGCGGAGACCCAGTACTTC
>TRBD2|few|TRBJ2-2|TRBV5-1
CASSSFGGSNTGELFF
TGCGCCAGCAGCTCGTTCGGGGGGTCGAACACCGGGGAGCTGTTTTTT
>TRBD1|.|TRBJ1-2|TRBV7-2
CASSFGTDLGGYTF
TGTGCCAGCAGCTTCGGGACAGATCTCGGTGGCTACACCTTC
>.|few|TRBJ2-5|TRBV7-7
CASSTRLRETQYF
TGTGCTAGCAGCACCCGTTTACGGGAGACCCAGTACTTC
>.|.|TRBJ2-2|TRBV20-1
CSASVGITGELFF
TGCAGTGCTAGCGTGGGGATAACCGGGGAGCTGTTTTTT
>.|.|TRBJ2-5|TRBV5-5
CTSSNTGRETQYF
TGTACCAGCAGCAACACAGGGAGGGAGACCCAGTACTTC
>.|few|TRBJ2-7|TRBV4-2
CASSQDRLDPEQYF
TGTGCCAGCAGCCAAGATCGGCTCGATCCAGAGCAGTACTTC
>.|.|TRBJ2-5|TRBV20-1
CSASGERGMGQETQYF
TGCAGTGCTAGCGGCGAGAGGGGAATGGGGCAAGAGACCCAGTACTTC
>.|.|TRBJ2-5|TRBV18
CASSPISAKETQYF
TGTGCCAGCTCACCAATTTCAGCTAAAGAGACCCAGTACTTC
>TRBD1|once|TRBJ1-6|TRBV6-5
CASSYVSGGTGGLHF
TGTGCCAGCAGTTACGTATCCGGGGGGACAGGGGGACTCCACTTT
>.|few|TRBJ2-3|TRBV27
CASSFRLARNTQYF
TGTGCCAGCAGTTTCCGCCTAGCAAGAAATACGCAGTATTTT
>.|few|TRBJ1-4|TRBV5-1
CASSPAPATNEKLFF
TGCGCCAGCAGCCCGGCACCAGCAACTAATGAAAAACTGTTTTTT